This TCR beta chain came from a study of Graves' ophthalmopathy and Graves' hyperthyroidism. Whole-study findings and limits: Blood also held most thyroid clonotypes expanded above 0.001 frequency.

The CDR3 has 14 amino acids. Germline assignment: CDR1 MNHNS and CDR2 SASEGT. V was clipped by 1 base and J by 8 bases, with 11 bases between them. This clonotype was detected ten times or more. The antigen is undetermined. Establishment of the diagnosis relied upon clinical symptoms, serum thyroxine, TRAb, thyroid ultrasound and orbital computed tomography. Scientists amplified the TCR beta CDR3 regions from RNA transcripts. Following a first-round RT-PCR that used HTBI primers, a second-round multiplex PCR was carried out. Via MiXCR, TCRdb re-called the multiplex PCR reads, giving one row per CDR3 protein. The profile shows about 640,000 distinct CDR3 sequences, roughly 39% of them singletons.

Sequencing was carried out using peripheral blood. This receptor was identified in an adult man with Graves' ophthalmopathy. J is TRBJ1-4 and V is TRBV6-1, with D maybe TRBD1 (6 bases). The CDR3: CASSEVGQGEKLFF. CDR3 sequence (DNA): TGTGCCAGCAGTGAAGTTGGGCAGGGGGAAAAACTGTTTTTT.